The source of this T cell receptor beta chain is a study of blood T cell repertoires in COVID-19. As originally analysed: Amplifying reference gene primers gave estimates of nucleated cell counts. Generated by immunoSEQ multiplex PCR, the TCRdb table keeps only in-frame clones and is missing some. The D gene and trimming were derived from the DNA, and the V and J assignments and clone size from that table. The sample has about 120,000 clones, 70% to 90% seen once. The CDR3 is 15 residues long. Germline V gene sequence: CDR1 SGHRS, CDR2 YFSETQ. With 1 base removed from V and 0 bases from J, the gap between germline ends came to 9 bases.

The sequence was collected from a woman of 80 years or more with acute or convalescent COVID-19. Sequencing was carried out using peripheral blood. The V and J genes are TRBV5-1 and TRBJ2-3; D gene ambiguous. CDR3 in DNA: TGCGCCAGCAGCTTGCAACCAACTAGCACAGATACGCAGTATTTT. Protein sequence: CASSLQPTSTDTQYF.